This TCR beta chain comes out of a study of T cell responses to AZD1222 COVID-19 vaccine. Study-wide findings and caveats: All repertoire sampling was performed exclusively after the peak T cell response.

The protocol was immunoSEQ multiplex PCR, while the TCRdb copy is restricted to in-frame clones and leaves out a portion. The sample records 100,000 to 150,000 clones, 89% being singletons. V was trimmed by 0 bases and J by 1 base, leaving 24 bases between them. The CDR3 runs to 21 residues. CDR1 is MGHRA and CDR2 is YSYEKL in the germline V gene. To note about this clone: Its antigen is not known.

The input for sequencing was peripheral blood, taken on day 0 of AZD1222 vaccination. This chain joins TRBV4-1 and TRBJ1-4; tentative D call: TRBD1 (5 bases). The TCR originated in an adult in good health. The CDR3 loop reads CASSQDWTWTRATRTNEKLFF. The CDR3, as DNA: TGCGCCAGCAGCCAAGATTGGACCTGGACACGGGCAACTAGAACTAATGAAAAACTGTTTTTT.